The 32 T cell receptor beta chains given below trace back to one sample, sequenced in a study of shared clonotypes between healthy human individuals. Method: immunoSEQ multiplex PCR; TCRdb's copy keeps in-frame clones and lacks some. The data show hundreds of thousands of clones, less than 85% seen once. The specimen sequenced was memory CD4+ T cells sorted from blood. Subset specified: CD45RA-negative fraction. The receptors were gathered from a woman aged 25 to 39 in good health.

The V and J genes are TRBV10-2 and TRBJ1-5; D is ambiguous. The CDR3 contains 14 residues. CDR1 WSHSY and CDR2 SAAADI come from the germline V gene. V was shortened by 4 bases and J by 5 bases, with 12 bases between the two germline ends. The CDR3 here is CASSGRAWDQPQHF. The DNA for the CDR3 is TGCGCCAGCAGTGGGAGGGCCTGGGATCAGCCCCAGCATTTT.

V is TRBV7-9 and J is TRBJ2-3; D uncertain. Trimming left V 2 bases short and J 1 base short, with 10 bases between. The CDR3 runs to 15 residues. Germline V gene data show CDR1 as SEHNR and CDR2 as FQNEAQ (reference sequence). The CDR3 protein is CASSLFSLGTDTQYF. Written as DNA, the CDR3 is TGTGCCAGCAGCTTATTTAGCCTGGGCACAGATACGCAGTATTTT. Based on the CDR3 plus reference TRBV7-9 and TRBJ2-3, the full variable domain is DTGVSQNPRHKITKRGQNVTFRCDPISEHNRLYWYRQTLGQGPEFLTYFQNEAQLEKSRLLSDRFSAERPKGSFSTLEIQRTEQGDSAMYLCASSLFSLGTDTQYFGPGTRLTVL.

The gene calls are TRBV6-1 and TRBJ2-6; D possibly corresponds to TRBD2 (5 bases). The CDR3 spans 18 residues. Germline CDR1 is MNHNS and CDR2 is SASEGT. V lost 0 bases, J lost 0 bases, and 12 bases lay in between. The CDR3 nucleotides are TGTGCCAGCAGTGAAGCGTTATCGGGGATCTCTGGGGCCAACGTCCTGACTTTC. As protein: CASSEALSGISGANVLTF.

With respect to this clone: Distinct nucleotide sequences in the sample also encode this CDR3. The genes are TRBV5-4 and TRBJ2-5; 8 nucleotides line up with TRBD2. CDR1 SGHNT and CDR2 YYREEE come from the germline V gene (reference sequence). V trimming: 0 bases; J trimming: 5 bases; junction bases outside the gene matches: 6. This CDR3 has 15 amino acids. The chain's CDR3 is CASSLAGGPGETQYF. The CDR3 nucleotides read TGTGCCAGCAGCTTGGCGGGAGGGCCTGGGGAGACCCAGTACTTC.

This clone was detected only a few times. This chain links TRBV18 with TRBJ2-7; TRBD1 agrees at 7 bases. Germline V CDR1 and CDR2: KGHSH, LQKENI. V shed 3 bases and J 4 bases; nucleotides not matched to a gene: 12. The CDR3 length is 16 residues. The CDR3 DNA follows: TGTGCCAGCTCACCTCCTGGACAGGTCGGTTTGTACGAGCAGTACTTC. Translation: CASSPPGQVGLYEQYF. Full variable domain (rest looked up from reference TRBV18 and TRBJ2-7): NAGVMQNPRHLVRRRGQEARLRCSPMKGHSHVYWYRQLPEEGLKFMVYLQKENIIDESGMPKERFSAEFPKEGPSILRIQQVVRGDSAAYFCASSPPGQVGLYEQYFGPGTRLTVT.

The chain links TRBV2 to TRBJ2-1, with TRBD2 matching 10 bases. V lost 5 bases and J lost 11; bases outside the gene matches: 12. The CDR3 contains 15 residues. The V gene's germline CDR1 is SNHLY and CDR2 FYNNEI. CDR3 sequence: CASSPLPGLAIKQFF. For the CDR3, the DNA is TGTGCCAGCAGTCCCCTACCGGGACTAGCGATAAAGCAGTTCTTC.

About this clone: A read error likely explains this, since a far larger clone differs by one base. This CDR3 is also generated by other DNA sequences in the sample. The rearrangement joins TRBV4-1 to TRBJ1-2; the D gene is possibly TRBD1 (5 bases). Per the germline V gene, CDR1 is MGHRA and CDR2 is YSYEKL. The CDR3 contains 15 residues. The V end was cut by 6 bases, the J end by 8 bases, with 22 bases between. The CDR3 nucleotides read TGCGCCAGCAGTCAACCCCCGACAGTTAATGGGGGCTACACCTTC. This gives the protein CASSQPPTVNGGYTF.

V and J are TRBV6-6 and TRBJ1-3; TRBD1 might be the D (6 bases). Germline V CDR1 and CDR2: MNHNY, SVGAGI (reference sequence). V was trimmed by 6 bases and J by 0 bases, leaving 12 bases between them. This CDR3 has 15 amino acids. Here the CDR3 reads CASSLLDSSGNTIYF. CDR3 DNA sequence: TGTGCCAGCAGCCTACTGGACAGCTCTGGAAACACCATATATTTT.

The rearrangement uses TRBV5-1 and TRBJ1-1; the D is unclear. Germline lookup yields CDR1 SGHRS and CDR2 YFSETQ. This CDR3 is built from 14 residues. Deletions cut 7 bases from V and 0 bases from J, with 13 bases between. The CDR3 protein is CASRAQELNTEAFF. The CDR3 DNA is TGCGCCAGCCGCGCCCAGGAGCTGAACACTGAAGCTTTCTTT. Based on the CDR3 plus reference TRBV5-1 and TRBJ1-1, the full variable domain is KAGVTQTPRYLIKTRGQQVTLSCSPISGHRSVSWYQQTPGQGLQFLFEYFSETQRNKGNFPGRFSGRQFSNSRSEMNVSTLELGDSALYLCASRAQELNTEAFFGQGTRLTVV.

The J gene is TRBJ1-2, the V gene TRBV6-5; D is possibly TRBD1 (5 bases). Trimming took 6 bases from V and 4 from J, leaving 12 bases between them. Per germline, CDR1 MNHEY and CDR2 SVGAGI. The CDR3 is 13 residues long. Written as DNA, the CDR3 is TGTGCCAGCAGCCGGGACCAACCCTATGGCTACACCTTC. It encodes CASSRDQPYGYTF.

The CDR3 region is CASRLRTIETQYF. CDR3 nucleotide sequence: TGTGCCAGCAGACTACGGACGATAGAGACCCAGTACTTC. This chain links TRBV5-8 with TRBJ2-5; no definite D call. The CDR3 consists of 13 residues. The V end lost 5 bases, the J end lost 4 bases, and 12 bases lay between the germline ends. From germline, CDR1 is SGHTS and CDR2 YDEGEE.

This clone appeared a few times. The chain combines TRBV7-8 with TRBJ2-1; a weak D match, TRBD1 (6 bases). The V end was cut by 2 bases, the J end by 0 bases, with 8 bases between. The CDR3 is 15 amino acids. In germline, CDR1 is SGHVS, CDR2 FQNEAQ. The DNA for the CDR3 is TGTGCCAGCAGCTTACGGGACATCTCCTACAATGAGCAGTTCTTC. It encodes CASSLRDISYNEQFF.

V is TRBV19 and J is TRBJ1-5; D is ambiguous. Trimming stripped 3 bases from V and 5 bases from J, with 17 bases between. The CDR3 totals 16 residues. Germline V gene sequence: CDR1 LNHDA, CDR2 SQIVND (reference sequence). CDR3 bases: TGTGCCAGTAGTATTCAGAGCCAGGTAGCCTATCAGCCCCAGCATTTT. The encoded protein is CASSIQSQVAYQPQHF.

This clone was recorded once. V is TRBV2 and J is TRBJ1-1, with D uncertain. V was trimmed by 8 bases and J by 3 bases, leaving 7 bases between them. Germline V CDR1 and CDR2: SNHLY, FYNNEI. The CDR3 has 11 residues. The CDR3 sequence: CASFYYTEAFF. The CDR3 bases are TGTGCCAGCTTCTATTACACTGAAGCTTTCTTT.

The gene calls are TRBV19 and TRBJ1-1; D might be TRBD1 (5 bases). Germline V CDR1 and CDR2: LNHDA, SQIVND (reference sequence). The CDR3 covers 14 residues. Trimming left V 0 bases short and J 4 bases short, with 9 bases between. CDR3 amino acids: CASSIELDTTEAFF. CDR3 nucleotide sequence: TGTGCCAGTAGTATAGAGTTGGACACCACTGAAGCTTTCTTT.

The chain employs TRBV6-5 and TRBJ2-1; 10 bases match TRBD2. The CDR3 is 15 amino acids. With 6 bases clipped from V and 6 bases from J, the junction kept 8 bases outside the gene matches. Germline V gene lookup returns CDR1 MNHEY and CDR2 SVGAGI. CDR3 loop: CASSASGSAGNEQFF. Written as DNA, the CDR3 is TGTGCCAGCAGCGCTAGCGGGAGTGCTGGCAATGAGCAGTTCTTC.

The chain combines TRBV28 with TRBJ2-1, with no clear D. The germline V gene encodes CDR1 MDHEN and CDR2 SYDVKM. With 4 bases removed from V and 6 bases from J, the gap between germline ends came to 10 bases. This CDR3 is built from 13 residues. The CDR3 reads CASSSGGSNEQFF. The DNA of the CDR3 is TGTGCCAGCAGTTCCGGCGGTAGCAATGAGCAGTTCTTC.

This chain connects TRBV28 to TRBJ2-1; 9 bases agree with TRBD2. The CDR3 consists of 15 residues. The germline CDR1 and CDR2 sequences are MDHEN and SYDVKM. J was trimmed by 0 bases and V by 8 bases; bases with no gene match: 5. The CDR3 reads CASAVSGSSYNEQFF. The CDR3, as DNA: TGTGCCAGCGCCGTTAGCGGGAGCTCCTACAATGAGCAGTTCTTC.

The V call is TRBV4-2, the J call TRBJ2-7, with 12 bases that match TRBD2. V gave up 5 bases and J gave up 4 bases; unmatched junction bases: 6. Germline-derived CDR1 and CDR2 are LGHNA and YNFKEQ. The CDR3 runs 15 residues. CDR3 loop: CASSSTSGSIYEQYF. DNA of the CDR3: TGTGCCAGCAGCTCGACTAGCGGGAGCATTTACGAGCAGTACTTC.

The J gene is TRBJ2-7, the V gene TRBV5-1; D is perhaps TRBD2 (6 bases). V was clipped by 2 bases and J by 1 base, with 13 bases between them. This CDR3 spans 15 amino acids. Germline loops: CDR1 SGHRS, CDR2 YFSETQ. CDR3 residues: CASSLGGVSSYEQYF. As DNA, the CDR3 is TGCGCCAGCAGCTTAGGCGGGGTTAGTTCCTACGAGCAGTACTTC.

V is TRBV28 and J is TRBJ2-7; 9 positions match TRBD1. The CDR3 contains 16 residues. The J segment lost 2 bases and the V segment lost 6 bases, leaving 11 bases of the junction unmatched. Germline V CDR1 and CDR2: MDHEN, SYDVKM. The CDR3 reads CASRIYSGQGTYEQYF. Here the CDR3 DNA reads TGTGCCAGCAGAATCTATTCGGGACAGGGCACCTACGAGCAGTACTTC.

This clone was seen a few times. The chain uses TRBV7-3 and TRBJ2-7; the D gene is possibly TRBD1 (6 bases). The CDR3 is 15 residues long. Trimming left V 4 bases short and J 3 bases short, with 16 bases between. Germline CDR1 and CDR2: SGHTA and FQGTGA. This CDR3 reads CASSSKAGANYEQYF. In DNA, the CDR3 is TGTGCCAGCAGCTCCAAAGCAGGGGCCAACTACGAGCAGTACTTC.

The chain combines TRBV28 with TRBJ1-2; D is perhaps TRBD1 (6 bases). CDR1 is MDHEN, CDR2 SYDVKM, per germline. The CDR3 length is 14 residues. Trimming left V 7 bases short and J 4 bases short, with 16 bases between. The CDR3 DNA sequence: TGTGCCAGCACATGGGCAGGGGCGCCCTATGGCTACACCTTC. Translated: CASTWAGAPYGYTF.

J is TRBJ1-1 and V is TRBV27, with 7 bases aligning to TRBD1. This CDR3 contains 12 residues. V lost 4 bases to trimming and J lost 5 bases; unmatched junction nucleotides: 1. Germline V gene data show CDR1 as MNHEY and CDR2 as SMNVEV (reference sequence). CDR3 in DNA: TGTGCCAGCAGTTACAGGGGAACTGAAGCTTTCTTT. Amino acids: CASSYRGTEAFF.

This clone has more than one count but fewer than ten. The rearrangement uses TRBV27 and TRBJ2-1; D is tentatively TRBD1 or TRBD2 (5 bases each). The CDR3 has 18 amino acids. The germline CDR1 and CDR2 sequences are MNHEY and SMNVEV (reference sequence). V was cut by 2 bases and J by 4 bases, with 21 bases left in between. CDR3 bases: TGTGCCAGCAGTTTACAAACACCCGGGACCCTGACTTACAATGAGCAGTTCTTC. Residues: CASSLQTPGTLTYNEQFF.

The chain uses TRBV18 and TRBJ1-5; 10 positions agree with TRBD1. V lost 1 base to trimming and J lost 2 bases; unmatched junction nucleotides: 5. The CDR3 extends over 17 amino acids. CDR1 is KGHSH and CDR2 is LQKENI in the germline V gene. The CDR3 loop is CASSPRKGTGGNQPQHF. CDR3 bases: TGTGCCAGCTCACCACGAAAAGGGACAGGGGGCAATCAGCCCCAGCATTTT.

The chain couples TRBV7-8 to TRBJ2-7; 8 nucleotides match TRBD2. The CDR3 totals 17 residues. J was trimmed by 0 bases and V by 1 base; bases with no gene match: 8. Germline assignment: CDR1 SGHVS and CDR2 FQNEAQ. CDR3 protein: CASSLVGLAGFSYEQYF. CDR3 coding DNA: TGTGCCAGCAGCTTAGTGGGTCTAGCGGGTTTCTCCTACGAGCAGTACTTC.

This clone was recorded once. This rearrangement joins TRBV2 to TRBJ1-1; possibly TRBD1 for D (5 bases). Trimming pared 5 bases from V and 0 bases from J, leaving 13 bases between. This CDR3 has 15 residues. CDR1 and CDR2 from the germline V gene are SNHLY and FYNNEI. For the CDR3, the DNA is TGTGCCAGCAGTAACCTTTGGGGCCTGAACACTGAAGCTTTCTTT. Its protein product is CASSNLWGLNTEAFF.

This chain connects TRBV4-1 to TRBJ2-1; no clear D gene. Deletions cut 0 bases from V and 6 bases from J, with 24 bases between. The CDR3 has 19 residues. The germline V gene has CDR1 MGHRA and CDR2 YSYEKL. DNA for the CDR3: TGCGCCAGCAGCCAAGATCTCGGAATCGCTACCCCCGGTGTCAATGAGCAGTTCTTC. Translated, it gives CASSQDLGIATPGVNEQFF.

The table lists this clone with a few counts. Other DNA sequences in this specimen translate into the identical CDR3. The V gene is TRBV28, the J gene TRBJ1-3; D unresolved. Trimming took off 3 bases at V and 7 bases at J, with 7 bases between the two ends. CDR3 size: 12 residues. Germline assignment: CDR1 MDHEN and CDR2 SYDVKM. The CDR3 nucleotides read TGTGCCAGCAGTTTCACCGGGAACACCATATATTTT. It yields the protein CASSFTGNTIYF.

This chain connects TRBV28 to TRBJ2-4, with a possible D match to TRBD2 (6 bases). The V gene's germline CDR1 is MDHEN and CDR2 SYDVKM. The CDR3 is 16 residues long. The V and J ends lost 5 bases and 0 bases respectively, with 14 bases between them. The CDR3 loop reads CASSTPGLLAKNIQYF. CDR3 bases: TGTGCCAGCAGTACCCCGGGACTTCTAGCCAAAAACATTCAGTACTTC.

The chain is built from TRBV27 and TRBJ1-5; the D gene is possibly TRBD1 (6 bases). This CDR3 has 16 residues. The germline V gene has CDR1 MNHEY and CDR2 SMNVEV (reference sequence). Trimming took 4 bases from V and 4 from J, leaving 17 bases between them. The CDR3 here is CASSSINRVSNQPQHF. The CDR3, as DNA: TGTGCCAGCAGTTCCATTAACAGGGTTTCGAATCAGCCCCAGCATTTT.